This T cell receptor beta chain was documented in a study of CXCR3-negative and CXCR3-positive naive CD8 T cells. This CDR3 region has 14 residues. Carrying UMI labels, the TRB cDNA libraries were prepared through 5' RACE. TCRdb reprocessed the 5' RACE reads and reports one entry per CDR3 protein, with no DNA. Recorded for this sample: 6,000 to 7,500 distinct CDR3 sequences. Sequencing was performed on naive CXCR3- CD8+ T cells from blood. The subset was: CD45RO-CCR7+CD27+CD95- naive CD8+ T cells lacking CXCR3 (TNR3-). The source of this sequence is a human donor in good health. Some clones in this sample may be carry-over from other donors' samples. The chain has TRBV21-1 and TRBJ2-5. TRBV21-1 is shown as a pseudogene. CDR3 loop: CASSKAGHEETQYF.